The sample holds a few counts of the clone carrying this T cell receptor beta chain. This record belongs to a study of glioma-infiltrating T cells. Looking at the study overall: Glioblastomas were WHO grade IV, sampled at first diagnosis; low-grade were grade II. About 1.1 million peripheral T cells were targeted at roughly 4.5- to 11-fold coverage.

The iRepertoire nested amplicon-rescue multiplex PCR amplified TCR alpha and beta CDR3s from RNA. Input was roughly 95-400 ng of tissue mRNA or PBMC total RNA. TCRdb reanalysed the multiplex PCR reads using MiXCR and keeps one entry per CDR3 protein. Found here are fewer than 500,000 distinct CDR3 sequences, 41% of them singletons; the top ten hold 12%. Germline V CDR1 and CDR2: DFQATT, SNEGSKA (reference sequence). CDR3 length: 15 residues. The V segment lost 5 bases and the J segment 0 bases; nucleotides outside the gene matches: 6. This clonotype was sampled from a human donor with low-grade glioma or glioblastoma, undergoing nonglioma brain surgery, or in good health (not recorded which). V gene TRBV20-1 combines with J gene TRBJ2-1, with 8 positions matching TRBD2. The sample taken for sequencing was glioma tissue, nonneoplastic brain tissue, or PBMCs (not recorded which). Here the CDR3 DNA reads TGCAGTGCTCGCGCGGGAGGCTCCTCCTACAATGAGCAGTTCTTC. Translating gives CSARAGGSSYNEQFF.